This TCR beta chain came from a study of T cell responses to AZD1222 COVID-19 vaccine. At the level of the study: Pooled in the analysis were second doses at about 4 or about 12 weeks.

Points from the study as a whole: The span of vaccine-associated CD4 TCRs extended across spike, with dominance at 160-218 and 743-854. Donors were mostly white British, more females; clonal diversity possibly underestimated.

Clones were read by immunoSEQ multiplex PCR, and TCRdb kept only the in-frame ones, dropping some. Altogether about 150,000 clones are present, just over 90% being singletons, with the ten largest covering under 10%. The table lists this clone with a count of one. Its antigen is undetermined. From germline, CDR1 is SGHKS and CDR2 YYEKEE (reference sequence). The CDR3 contains 13 residues. Trimming stripped 4 bases from V and 4 bases from J, with 11 bases between. The rearrangement links TRBV5-5 to TRBJ1-2, with D tentatively TRBD1 (6 bases). The starting material was peripheral blood, obtained on day 0 of AZD1222 vaccination. This receptor was obtained from an adult in good health. CDR3 in amino acids: CASSPRDTYGYTF. The DNA for the CDR3 is TGTGCCAGCAGCCCAAGGGACACCTATGGCTACACCTTC.